This T cell receptor (beta chain) came from a study of spatial heterogeneity in lung cancer. Study conclusions and caveats: Follow-up blood showed ubiquitous expanded tumor TCRs less than blood at resection did.

This clonotype has at least ten counts. Its specificity is not known. Documented time point: sample taken at primary tumor resection. In each case, whole RNA from tumor, nontumor lung or frozen PBMC was sequenced unsorted. Trimming at V came to 6 bases and at J to 8 bases, leaving 5 bases not matched to a gene. Germline-derived CDR1 and CDR2 are MGHDK and SYGVNS. This CDR3 spans 15 amino acids. TCRdb reanalysed the 5' RACE reads using MiXCR and keeps one entry per CDR3 protein. The table includes 50,000 or so distinct CDR3 sequences, 7.6% detected once. The source was PBMCs, collected at surgery. The J gene is TRBJ2-4, the V gene TRBV25-1; 15 bases line up with TRBD2. The sequence derives from a female donor with early-stage non-small cell lung cancer. The CDR3 nucleotides are TGTGCCAGCAGCAGGACTAGCGGGGGGGCGGACATTCAGTACTTC. Protein product: CASSRTSGGADIQYF.